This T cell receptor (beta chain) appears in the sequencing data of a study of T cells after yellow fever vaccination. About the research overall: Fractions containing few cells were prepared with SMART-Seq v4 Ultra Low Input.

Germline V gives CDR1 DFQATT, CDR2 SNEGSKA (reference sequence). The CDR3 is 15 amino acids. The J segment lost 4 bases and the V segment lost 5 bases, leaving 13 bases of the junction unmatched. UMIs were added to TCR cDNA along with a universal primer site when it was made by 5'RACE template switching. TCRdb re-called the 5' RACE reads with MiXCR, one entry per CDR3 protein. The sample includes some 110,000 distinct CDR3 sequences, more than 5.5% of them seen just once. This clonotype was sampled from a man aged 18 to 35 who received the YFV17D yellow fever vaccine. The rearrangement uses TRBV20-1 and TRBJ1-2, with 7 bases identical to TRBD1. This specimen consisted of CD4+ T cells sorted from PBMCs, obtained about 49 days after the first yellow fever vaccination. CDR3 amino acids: CSAALPGQIIYGYTF. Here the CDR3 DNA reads TGCAGTGCTGCCCTCCCGGGACAGATAATCTATGGCTACACCTTC.